These 19 T cell receptor beta chains were sequenced from one sample in a study of cytomegalovirus exposure and HLA in healthy donors. Primers for the PCR totalled 60 Vbeta and 13 Jbeta. Libraries were prepared by immunoSEQ multiplex PCR; TCRdb keeps only in-frame clonotypes and omits some of them. The sample records approximately 85,000 clones, approximately 80% being singletons. The specimen sequenced was PBMCs. The receptors originated from a woman aged 45-59 years in good health and CMV-seropositive.

The chain couples TRBV6-6 to TRBJ1-5; the D is unclear. Per the germline V gene, CDR1 is MNHNY and CDR2 is SVGAGI (reference sequence). The CDR3 loop spans 15 amino acids. The ends were cut back, 4 bases at V and 5 bases at J, with 15 bases in the middle. CDR3 amino acids: CASSWEGEIYQPQHF. CDR3 in DNA: TGTGCCAGCAGTTGGGAGGGCGAGATATATCAGCCCCAGCATTTT.

This clone was recorded a few times. The rearrangement joins TRBV19 to TRBJ2-3; 8 bases are a match to TRBD1. This CDR3 is 16 amino acids long. Germline CDR1 reads LNHDA; CDR2 reads SQIVND (reference sequence). Trimming cost V 3 bases and J 4 bases; bases outside gene matches: 9. CDR3: CASSMGGQGLADTQYF. The CDR3 DNA sequence: TGTGCCAGTAGTATGGGCGGACAGGGATTGGCAGATACGCAGTATTTT.

The chain couples TRBV4-1 to TRBJ2-1; 9 nucleotides line up with TRBD1. This CDR3 is 15 amino acids long. V lost 7 bases, J lost 0 bases, and 4 bases stayed unmatched. Per germline, CDR1 MGHRA and CDR2 YSYEKL. In DNA form, the CDR3 reads TGCGCCAGCACCCCGACAGGGGGCTCCTACAATGAGCAGTTCTTC. Its protein is CASTPTGGSYNEQFF.

The chain joins TRBV5-8 to TRBJ2-7, with 12 bases lining up with TRBD1. Germline CDR1 SGHTS, CDR2 YDEGEE. There are 14 residues in the CDR3. V lost 2 bases to trimming and J lost 5 bases; unmatched junction nucleotides: 2. This chain's CDR3 is CASSFGTGGHEQYV. CDR3 DNA: TGTGCCAGCAGCTTTGGGACAGGGGGCCACGAGCAGTACGTC.

This chain links TRBV12-5 with TRBJ2-7; 9 positions match TRBD2. Per germline, CDR1 LGHNT and CDR2 FRNRAP. CDR3 length: 16 residues. The junction had 10 bases not matched to a gene; V was cut back by 0 bases and J by 7 bases. The CDR3 reads CASGLVGAGGRGEQYF. The DNA of the CDR3 is TGTGCTAGTGGTTTGGTAGGAGCGGGGGGCCGGGGAGAGCAGTACTTC.

The rearrangement links TRBV6-6 to TRBJ1-1, with D perhaps matching TRBD1 (5 bases). Germline lookup yields CDR1 MNHNY and CDR2 SVGAGI (reference sequence). V shed 4 bases and J shed 2 bases, with 11 bases lying between them. The length of the CDR3 is 14 residues. CDR3 sequence: CASSSWGGNTEAFF. CDR3 sequence (DNA): TGTGCCAGCAGTTCGTGGGGGGGAAACACTGAAGCTTTCTTT.

A remark on this clone: One end of the junction does not line up with germline, which may come from a read error. Other DNA variants within this sample encode the same CDR3. The chain has TRBV5-8 and TRBJ1-6, with 7 bases identical to TRBD1. From germline, CDR1 is SGHTS and CDR2 YDEGEE. The CDR3 spans 15 residues. DNA for the CDR3: TGCGCCAGCAGCGCGACGGACTACAGGGGTTCACCCCTCCACTTT. This translates into CASSATDYRGSPLHF.

This sequence joins TRBV5-1 and TRBJ2-5, with D possibly being TRBD1 (6 bases). The V and J ends lost 4 bases and 4 bases respectively, with 11 bases between them. Germline V gives CDR1 SGHRS, CDR2 YFSETQ. This CDR3 is 13 amino acids long. CDR3 protein: CASSVDSLETQYF. The CDR3 DNA sequence: TGCGCCAGCAGCGTGGACAGTCTAGAGACCCAGTACTTC.

The rearrangement links TRBV5-1 to TRBJ2-2; maybe TRBD2 (5 bases). V lost 0 bases, J lost 7 bases, and 10 bases lay in between. Germline CDR1 and CDR2: SGHRS and YFSETQ. This CDR3 comprises 14 residues. The CDR3 DNA follows: TGCGCCAGCAGCTTGGACCTAGCCATCGGGGAGCTGTTTTTT. Its translation: CASSLDLAIGELFF.

This chain joins TRBV9 and TRBJ1-5; TRBD1 agrees at 9 bases. The CDR3 loop spans 13 amino acids. Trimming cost V 7 bases and J 5 bases; bases outside gene matches: 4. The germline V gene encodes CDR1 SGDLS and CDR2 YYNGEE. The CDR3 loop reads CASGQGFYQPQHF. The DNA of the CDR3 is TGTGCCAGCGGACAGGGGTTTTATCAGCCCCAGCATTTT.

The chain carries TRBV6-6 and TRBJ1-1; TRBD1 is a possible D gene (5 bases). The CDR3 sequence is 14 residues long. The germline V and J ends were trimmed by 7 bases and 2 bases, with 14 bases remaining between them. Germline CDR1 reads MNHNY; CDR2 reads SVGAGI (reference sequence). In DNA form, the CDR3 reads TGTGCCAGCATCCCCCCGGGGGGAAACACTGAAGCTTTCTTT. Translated: CASIPPGGNTEAFF.

This clone occurred a few times. The chain has TRBV19 and TRBJ1-1; D is ambiguous. CDR1 and CDR2 (germline): LNHDA, SQIVND (reference sequence). Deletions cut 1 base from V and 4 bases from J, with 7 bases between. The CDR3 is made up of 13 amino acids. CDR3 sequence reads: CASSIGASTEAFF. CDR3 in DNA: TGTGCCAGTAGTATAGGCGCGAGCACTGAAGCTTTCTTT.

The rearrangement links TRBV14 to TRBJ2-2; unclear D gene. This CDR3 spans 12 amino acids. Germline V gene lookup returns CDR1 SGHDN and CDR2 FVKESK. The V gene lost 4 bases and the J gene lost 3 bases, with 3 bases spanning the gap. The CDR3 sequence is CASSRDTGELFF. CDR3 DNA: TGTGCCAGCAGCCGAGACACCGGGGAGCTGTTTTTT.

The J gene is TRBJ1-2, the V gene TRBV21-1; TRBD1 is taken as the D call from the table, unchecked against the DNA. TRBV21-1 is deemed a pseudogene. The CDR3 extends over 14 amino acids. CDR3 sequence reads: CASSDQGGNYGYTF. The DNA of the CDR3 is TGTGCCAGCAGTGACCAGGGGGGAAACTATGGCTACACCTTC.

The J gene is TRBJ2-1, the V gene TRBV7-6, with D perhaps TRBD2 (6 bases). The germline gives CDR1 SGHVS, CDR2 FNYEAQ. Trimming removed 4 bases from V and 7 bases from J, with 11 bases in between. The CDR3 totals 13 residues. CDR3 DNA: TGTGCCAGCAGCTCGGATGGGGGGAATGAGCAGTTCTTC. Protein sequence: CASSSDGGNEQFF.

This chain uses TRBV18 with TRBJ2-1, with no clear D. CDR3 length: 11 residues. CDR1 and CDR2 (germline): KGHSH, LQKENI. V lost 6 bases and J lost 8, with 8 bases in between. The CDR3 is CASSTSDEQFF. In DNA form, the CDR3 reads TGTGCCAGCTCCACTTCTGATGAGCAGTTCTTC.

V is TRBV5-1 and J is TRBJ2-1; 7 bases match TRBD2. CDR3 size: 16 residues. After removal of 0 bases from V and 7 bases from J, the junction contained 10 bases not matched to a gene. Germline CDR1 SGHRS, CDR2 YFSETQ. The CDR3 sequence: CASSLDGTTIGNEQFF. The DNA for the CDR3 is TGCGCCAGCAGCTTGGATGGGACTACCATCGGAAATGAGCAGTTCTTC. The complete variable domain, with remaining parts taken from reference TRBV5-1 and TRBJ2-1, reads KAGVTQTPRYLIKTRGQQVTLSCSPISGHRSVSWYQQTPGQGLQFLFEYFSETQRNKGNFPGRFSGRQFSNSRSEMNVSTLELGDSALYLCASSLDGTTIGNEQFFGPGTRLTVL.

The V gene is TRBV7-2, the J gene TRBJ2-7; 7 bases are a match to TRBD1. Germline V CDR1 and CDR2: SGHTA, FQGNSA. The length of the CDR3 is 14 residues. Trimming cost V 3 bases and J 0 bases; bases outside gene matches: 2. CDR3 loop: CASSFRDSSYEQYF. CDR3 nucleotides: TGTGCCAGCAGCTTTCGGGACAGCTCCTACGAGCAGTACTTC.

This clone came up a few times. This chain joins TRBV25-1 and TRBJ1-1; possibly TRBD1 for D (5 bases). The CDR3 covers 14 residues. The germline V gene encodes CDR1 MGHDK and CDR2 SYGVNS. Between the trimmed V and J ends, which lost 4 bases and 4 bases, there was a span of 13 bases. CDR3 bases: TGTGCCAGCAGTGCCCTGGGGGGGAGCACTGAAGCTTTCTTT. This gives the protein CASSALGGSTEAFF.